A selection of T cell receptor beta chains follows, all from one sample in a study of cytomegalovirus exposure and HLA in healthy donors. The repertoire was sequenced with immunoSEQ multiplex PCR; TCRdb's copy has only in-frame clones and lacks some. The table includes 220,000 or so clones, around four fifths detected once. Sequences were obtained from PBMCs. The source of these receptors is a man in his fifties in good health and CMV-seronegative. Each CDR3 is given with its conserved first and last residue. Each record gives: J gene, clone size, D gene, V gene, CDR3 protein, CDR3 DNA. D genes are given only for firm matches. Size is omitted from some rows. Given values are once, few, many or a class for expanded clones.

j_call: TRBJ2-5; clone_size: once; d_call: TRBD1; v_call: TRBV19; cdr3_aa: CASSKNRGETQYF; cdr3_nt: TGTGCCAGTAGTAAGAACAGGGGAGAGACCCAGTACTTC
j_call: TRBJ2-7; clone_size: .; d_call: .; v_call: TRBV11-1; cdr3_aa: CASGASEDYEQYF; cdr3_nt: TGTGCCAGCGGGGCTAGCGAGGATTACGAGCAGTACTTC
j_call: TRBJ2-1; clone_size: .; d_call: TRBD1; v_call: TRBV14; cdr3_aa: CASSLRGTGGGNEQFF; cdr3_nt: TGTGCCAGCAGCCTCCGTGGGACAGGGGGCGGGAATGAGCAGTTCTTC
j_call: TRBJ2-5; clone_size: .; d_call: TRBD2; v_call: TRBV30; cdr3_aa: CAWTAGLVRETQYF; cdr3_nt: TGTGCCTGGACCGCGGGACTAGTAAGAGAGACCCAGTACTTC
j_call: TRBJ2-7; clone_size: large; d_call: TRBD1; v_call: TRBV27; cdr3_aa: CASSQGTGSSYEQYF; cdr3_nt: TGTGCCAGCAGCCAGGGGACAGGCAGCTCCTACGAGCAGTACTTC
j_call: TRBJ2-7; clone_size: once; d_call: .; v_call: TRBV7-9; cdr3_aa: CASSLVAGGNEQYF; cdr3_nt: TGTGCCAGCAGCTTAGTTGCTGGGGGCAACGAGCAGTACTTC
j_call: TRBJ2-5; clone_size: few; d_call: TRBD2; v_call: TRBV5-4; cdr3_aa: CASSPGGTGGPGETQYF; cdr3_nt: TGTGCCAGCAGCCCCGGGGGAACGGGAGGGCCCGGAGAGACCCAGTACTTC
j_call: TRBJ2-7; clone_size: few; d_call: TRBD1; v_call: TRBV27; cdr3_aa: CASSFFPGQAHYEQYF; cdr3_nt: TGTGCCAGCAGTTTTTTCCCCGGACAGGCTCACTACGAGCAGTACTTC
j_call: TRBJ2-5; clone_size: .; d_call: TRBD2; v_call: TRBV11-2; cdr3_aa: CASSLDLAGGPYQETQYF; cdr3_nt: TGTGCCAGCAGCTTAGACCTAGCGGGAGGGCCTTACCAAGAGACCCAGTACTTC
j_call: TRBJ2-5; clone_size: .; d_call: TRBD1; v_call: TRBV5-1; cdr3_aa: CASSPLRTGDSTKETQYF; cdr3_nt: TGCGCCAGCAGCCCGTTAAGGACAGGGGATTCTACAAAAGAGACCCAGTACTTC
j_call: TRBJ2-1; clone_size: few; d_call: TRBD1; v_call: TRBV9; cdr3_aa: CASSVDRGLGNEQFF; cdr3_nt: TGTGCCAGCAGCGTCGACAGGGGGCTAGGTAATGAGCAGTTCTTC
j_call: TRBJ2-1; clone_size: .; d_call: TRBD2; v_call: TRBV6-5; cdr3_aa: CASSYSGTSVLNEQFF; cdr3_nt: TGTGCCAGCAGTTACTCCGGGACTAGCGTTTTGAATGAGCAGTTCTTC
j_call: TRBJ2-3; clone_size: .; d_call: TRBD2; v_call: TRBV7-9; cdr3_aa: CASTPLAGKSDTQYF; cdr3_nt: TGTGCCAGCACCCCCCTAGCGGGGAAATCAGATACGCAGTATTTT
j_call: TRBJ1-4; clone_size: .; d_call: TRBD1; v_call: TRBV6-1; cdr3_aa: CASSGLTGFNEKLFF; cdr3_nt: TGTGCCAGCAGTGGCCTGACAGGGTTTAATGAAAAACTGTTTTTT
j_call: TRBJ2-5; clone_size: .; d_call: TRBD1; v_call: TRBV7-6; cdr3_aa: CASSLEATGGAKTQYF; cdr3_nt: TGTGCCAGCAGCTTAGAGGCGACAGGGGGCGCAAAGACCCAGTACTTC
j_call: TRBJ2-2; clone_size: .; d_call: .; v_call: TRBV28; cdr3_aa: CASRTPGNTGELFF; cdr3_nt: TGTGCCAGCAGAACCCCAGGGAACACCGGGGAGCTGTTTTTT
j_call: TRBJ2-1; clone_size: once; d_call: TRBD1; v_call: TRBV7-6; cdr3_aa: CASSPSRTGEQFF; cdr3_nt: TGTGCCAGCAGCCCAAGCCGGACAGGGGAGCAGTTCTTC
j_call: TRBJ2-1; clone_size: .; d_call: .; v_call: TRBV11-2; cdr3_aa: CASSLVPLEQFF; cdr3_nt: TGTGCCAGCAGCTTAGTTCCCTTGGAGCAGTTCTTC
j_call: TRBJ2-1; clone_size: .; d_call: .; v_call: TRBV29-1; cdr3_aa: CSATRWMDEQFF; cdr3_nt: TGCAGCGCGACTCGTTGGATGGATGAGCAGTTCTTC
j_call: TRBJ2-7; clone_size: .; d_call: TRBD1; v_call: TRBV6-1; cdr3_aa: CASSEYWDRTYEQYF; cdr3_nt: TGTGCCAGCAGTGAATACTGGGACAGGACCTACGAGCAGTACTTC
j_call: TRBJ2-3; clone_size: .; d_call: .; v_call: TRBV6-1; cdr3_aa: CASRLSGVSTDTQYF; cdr3_nt: TGTGCCAGCAGGCTAAGCGGAGTAAGCACAGATACGCAGTATTTT
j_call: TRBJ1-2; clone_size: .; d_call: .; v_call: TRBV5-1; cdr3_aa: CASSLVGDSHGYTF; cdr3_nt: TGCGCCAGCAGTCTGGTCGGGGATAGCCATGGCTACACCTTC
j_call: TRBJ2-3; clone_size: .; d_call: TRBD2; v_call: TRBV5-1; cdr3_aa: CASSAGAAYGDTQYF; cdr3_nt: TGCGCCAGCAGCGCGGGAGCCGCTTACGGAGATACGCAGTATTTT
j_call: TRBJ1-5; clone_size: .; d_call: TRBD1; v_call: TRBV28; cdr3_aa: CASSSGGQGGQPQHF; cdr3_nt: TGTGCCAGCAGTTCCGGTGGACAGGGGGGACAGCCCCAGCATTTT
j_call: TRBJ2-1; clone_size: .; d_call: TRBD1; v_call: TRBV19; cdr3_aa: CASSPGDRDHEQFF; cdr3_nt: TGTGCCAGTAGTCCTGGGGACAGGGACCATGAGCAGTTCTTC
j_call: TRBJ1-1; clone_size: .; d_call: .; v_call: TRBV7-9; cdr3_aa: CASSASAVDREAFF; cdr3_nt: TGTGCCAGCAGTGCCTCTGCGGTAGACAGGGAAGCTTTCTTT
j_call: TRBJ1-4; clone_size: once; d_call: .; v_call: TRBV5-4; cdr3_aa: CASSLEREGEKLFF; cdr3_nt: TGTGCCAGCAGCTTGGAACGGGAGGGAGAAAAACTGTTTTTT
j_call: TRBJ2-6; clone_size: .; d_call: TRBD1; v_call: TRBV5-8; cdr3_aa: CASSLTGSASGANVLTF; cdr3_nt: TGTGCCAGCAGCCTGACAGGGTCCGCCTCTGGGGCCAACGTCCTGACTTTC
j_call: TRBJ2-3; clone_size: .; d_call: TRBD2; v_call: TRBV7-9; cdr3_aa: CASSFSGDTDTQYF; cdr3_nt: TGTGCCAGCAGCTTTAGCGGGGACACAGATACGCAGTATTTT
j_call: TRBJ2-1; clone_size: .; d_call: TRBD2; v_call: TRBV7-6; cdr3_aa: CASSSSPGLARNEQFF; cdr3_nt: TGTGCCAGCAGCTCTTCCCCGGGACTAGCGCGGAATGAGCAGTTCTTC
j_call: TRBJ2-5; clone_size: .; d_call: TRBD1; v_call: TRBV5-1; cdr3_aa: CASSFANRGQLQETQYF; cdr3_nt: TGCGCCAGCAGTTTTGCCAACAGGGGACAGCTCCAAGAGACCCAGTACTTC
j_call: TRBJ1-1; clone_size: .; d_call: .; v_call: TRBV5-1; cdr3_aa: CASSSVVDTEAFF; cdr3_nt: TGCGCCAGCAGCTCGGTTGTGGACACTGAAGCTTTCTTT
j_call: TRBJ2-7; clone_size: .; d_call: .; v_call: TRBV27; cdr3_aa: CAGSFTSRSSYEQYF; cdr3_nt: TGTGCCGGCAGTTTTACTAGCAGATCCTCCTACGAGCAGTACTTC
j_call: TRBJ2-6; clone_size: .; d_call: .; v_call: TRBV27; cdr3_aa: CASSLSGTLISGANVLTF; cdr3_nt: TGTGCCAGCAGTTTATCTGGGACATTAATCTCTGGGGCCAACGTCCTGACTTTC
j_call: TRBJ2-7; clone_size: .; d_call: TRBD2; v_call: TRBV4-2; cdr3_aa: CASSQELAGGLDEQYF; cdr3_nt: TGTGCCAGCAGCCAAGAACTAGCGGGAGGTCTGGACGAGCAGTACTTC
j_call: TRBJ2-7; clone_size: .; d_call: .; v_call: TRBV7-8; cdr3_aa: CASSSRGERYF; cdr3_nt: TGTGCCAGCAGCTCCAGGGGGGAGCGGTACTTC
j_call: TRBJ2-5; clone_size: .; d_call: .; v_call: TRBV5-4; cdr3_aa: CASSSYQTRETQYF; cdr3_nt: TGTGCCAGCAGCTCCTACCAGACACGAGAGACCCAGTACTTC
j_call: TRBJ1-1; clone_size: .; d_call: .; v_call: TRBV30; cdr3_aa: CAWSGYSYEAFF; cdr3_nt: TGTGCCTGGAGTGGGTACAGCTATGAAGCTTTCTTT
j_call: TRBJ1-5; clone_size: .; d_call: .; v_call: TRBV7-8; cdr3_aa: CASSHPKRARNQPQHF; cdr3_nt: TGTGCCAGCAGCCACCCAAAGAGGGCTCGCAATCAGCCCCAGCATTTT
j_call: TRBJ2-2; clone_size: once; d_call: TRBD2; v_call: TRBV15; cdr3_aa: CATSRDLASGRSGELFF; cdr3_nt: TGTGCCACCAGCAGAGATCTGGCTAGCGGGAGATCCGGGGAGCTGTTTTTT
j_call: TRBJ2-1; clone_size: .; d_call: TRBD2; v_call: TRBV19; cdr3_aa: CASSGLAGDLNEQFF; cdr3_nt: TGTGCCAGTAGTGGCCTAGCGGGAGACCTCAATGAGCAGTTCTTC
j_call: TRBJ1-2; clone_size: .; d_call: .; v_call: TRBV1; cdr3_aa: CTSSHTATRPIYGYTF; cdr3_nt: TGCACCAGCAGCCACACGGCGACTCGACCGATCTATGGCTACACCTTC
j_call: TRBJ2-6; clone_size: .; d_call: .; v_call: TRBV4-1; cdr3_aa: CASSANRGSYHSGANVLTF; cdr3_nt: TGCGCCAGCAGCGCAAACCGGGGTTCTTATCACTCTGGGGCCAACGTCCTGACTTTC
j_call: TRBJ2-7; clone_size: .; d_call: TRBD2; v_call: TRBV18; cdr3_aa: CASSPPGSGRIHEQYF; cdr3_nt: TGTGCCAGCTCACCACCGGGGAGCGGGAGAATCCACGAGCAGTACTTC
j_call: TRBJ2-7; clone_size: .; d_call: TRBD1; v_call: TRBV19; cdr3_aa: CASSAPGGSSYEQYF; cdr3_nt: TGTGCCAGTAGCGCGCCAGGGGGAAGCTCCTACGAGCAGTACTTC
j_call: TRBJ2-1; clone_size: .; d_call: TRBD2; v_call: TRBV5-1; cdr3_aa: CASSSLSSGSFDNEQFF; cdr3_nt: TGCGCCAGCAGCTCATTATCTAGCGGGAGCTTCGACAATGAGCAGTTCTTC
j_call: TRBJ2-5; clone_size: .; d_call: TRBD2; v_call: TRBV14; cdr3_aa: CASSPMTSGSRQTQYF; cdr3_nt: TGTGCCAGCAGCCCGATGACTAGCGGGAGCAGGCAGACCCAGTACTTC
j_call: TRBJ1-1; clone_size: .; d_call: .; v_call: TRBV9; cdr3_aa: CASSVEEGGTEAFF; cdr3_nt: TGTGCCAGCAGCGTAGAGGAGGGAGGCACTGAAGCTTTCTTT
j_call: TRBJ2-5; clone_size: .; d_call: TRBD2; v_call: TRBV5-1; cdr3_aa: CASSMTSGRALGQETQYF; cdr3_nt: TGCGCCAGCAGCATGACTAGCGGGAGAGCCCTAGGTCAAGAGACCCAGTACTTC
j_call: TRBJ1-4; clone_size: .; d_call: .; v_call: TRBV7-9; cdr3_aa: CASSAFRGTNEKLFF; cdr3_nt: TGTGCCAGCAGCGCCTTCAGGGGAACTAATGAAAAACTGTTTTTT
j_call: TRBJ1-1; clone_size: once; d_call: TRBD1; v_call: TRBV15; cdr3_aa: CATSRKTGVTEAFF; cdr3_nt: TGTGCCACCAGCAGGAAGACAGGGGTCACTGAAGCTTTCTTT
j_call: TRBJ2-1; clone_size: few; d_call: .; v_call: TRBV30; cdr3_aa: CAWSVRDEQFF; cdr3_nt: TGTGCCTGGAGTGTACGGGATGAGCAGTTCTTC
j_call: TRBJ1-3; clone_size: .; d_call: TRBD1; v_call: TRBV10-3; cdr3_aa: CAISPTGPNTIYF; cdr3_nt: TGTGCCATCAGTCCGACAGGGCCCAACACCATATATTTT
j_call: TRBJ1-1; clone_size: few; d_call: .; v_call: TRBV4-2; cdr3_aa: CASSQAGRTEITEAFF; cdr3_nt: TGTGCCAGCAGCCAAGCAGGACGGACTGAAATCACTGAAGCTTTCTTT
j_call: TRBJ1-4; clone_size: .; d_call: .; v_call: TRBV6-5; cdr3_aa: CASSSTDRAKLFF; cdr3_nt: TGTGCCAGCAGTTCAACTGACCGAGCGAAACTGTTTTTT
j_call: TRBJ2-7; clone_size: .; d_call: TRBD1; v_call: TRBV30; cdr3_aa: CAWSVGQGYEQYF; cdr3_nt: TGTGCCTGGAGTGTAGGACAGGGCTACGAGCAGTACTTC
j_call: TRBJ1-2; clone_size: .; d_call: .; v_call: TRBV6-5; cdr3_aa: CASRSIQGSNYGYTF; cdr3_nt: TGTGCCAGCAGGAGCATACAGGGATCTAACTATGGCTACACCTTC
j_call: TRBJ2-3; clone_size: .; d_call: .; v_call: TRBV11-2; cdr3_aa: CASGLRDTGLGVQYTQYF; cdr3_nt: TGTGCCAGCGGATTACGGGACACCGGCTTGGGGGTGCAATATACGCAGTATTTT